This T cell receptor (beta chain) comes out of a study of T cells after posttransplantation cyclophosphamide listed by TCRdb under 2016. The study in broad terms: The study tracked T cell repertoire reconstitution by TRB sequencing after myeloablative bone marrow transplantation using posttransplantation cyclophosphamide as GVHD prophylaxis. Samples from approximately 40 PTCy-treated patients and under 20 related bone marrow donors of those patients were subjected to antigen receptor sequencing. Blood from all 35 or so PTCy patients with 1-year posttransplant specimens was subjected to TRB sequencing. Up to roughly 3 additional blood samples from 2 to 5.2 years after transplant were also TRB-sequenced in 3 patients, as was pretransplant blood from 4 patients. Because TRA and TRB clonality correlated tightly in about 10 samples, later TCR analyses were limited to TRB. Public TRB sequences were searched against a database of over 3,600 sequences associated with responses to pathogens, tumor antigens, self-antigens and alloantigens.

CDR1 and CDR2 are read off the germline V gene as MNHEY and SVGAGI. V loses 0 bases at its end and J loses 1 base; junction bases beyond the gene matches: 1. The CDR3, from cysteine to phenylalanine, totals 16 residues. Just the 48-base CDR3 DNA is kept, in frame starting at base 1. The study at large found these results: The TRB repertoires of T cells infiltrating skin or GI tract showed only limited overlap with the TRB repertoires of T cells in blood. Across roughly 49 patients, TRB clonality was highly associated with recipient CMV seropositivity and CMV reactivation, and diversity in PTCy patients was similar to diversity in CNI/methotrexate controls. Donor-recipient similarity was low at 1-2 months but rose over the first year, and later blood repertoires were often dominated by donor CD8+ memory clones.

Genomic DNA was the input for TRB sequencing, which was run either with the immunoSEQ assay at survey resolution or with the hsTCRB kit. In the paper's pipeline: The immunoSEQ software handled the initial read processing, while the LymphoSeq R package was used for the repertoire analyses. Clonality was computed as 1 minus normalized Shannon entropy, and a Gini coefficient was also calculated for each TRB dataset. Phenotypes of unsorted samples were inferred by mapping TRB sequences from sorted subsets of the recipient or donor onto unsorted samples of the same recipient. Entries here come from immuneACCESS through TCRdb and include only in-frame sequences with V and J called. Some clones fail to appear in such tables; in the studies checked, an unresolved V gene covers under half of the shortfall, and the cause of the remainder is unknown. That table furnishes V, J and clone size, whereas the DNA furnished D and trimming. Within this sample are more than 50,000 clones, with roughly 84% of them counted one time only. Clones ranked in the top ten supply about 2.6% of the sample.

Worth noting for this clone: Its antigen is still unknown. No qualities accompany the bases; no much larger clone lies one base away.

PTCy-treated patients were drawn from a prospective multi-institutional clinical trial. Mononuclear cells from peripheral blood and bone marrow were separated by Ficoll-Hypaque density centrifugation and then cryopreserved. The receptor was derived from a man aged 25-45 years with a blood cancer, CMV-positive, and with a related stem cell donor. Sequenced material: PBMCs. The chain uses TRBV6-5 and TRBJ2-7; 12 central nucleotides agree with TRBD2. The DNA sequence follows: TGTGCCAGCAGTTACTCAGGGACTAGCGGGTCCTACGAGCAGTACTTC. This gives the protein CASSYSGTSGSYEQYF.